Sequencing of this T cell receptor beta chain was carried out in a study of shared clonotypes between healthy human individuals. Sequenced by immunoSEQ multiplex PCR; TCRdb stores in-frame clones only, minus some. The repertoire holds about 2.4 million clones, with over 85% as singletons. This CDR3 region has 14 residues. The ends were cut back, 1 base at V and 8 bases at J, with 14 bases in the middle. Germline lookup yields CDR1 MDHEN and CDR2 SYDVKM. Sequenced input: naive CD4+ T cells from PBMCs. Described subset: CD45RA+ positively selected. The chain uses TRBV28 and TRBJ1-2; D is unclear. The sequence was obtained from a man aged 18 to 30 in good health. Some clones in this sample may be carry-over from other donors' samples. The CDR3 DNA reads TGTGCCAGCAGTTTATACAGCTTCGTCGGGGGCTACACCTTC. Protein product: CASSLYSFVGGYTF.